These 17 T cell receptor beta chains share one sample of origin, sequenced in a study of human T cells and chemical hapten exposure. TCRdb analysed the RACE reads with MiXCR anew, one entry per CDR3 protein. The table shows under 120,000 distinct CDR3 sequences, with 9.5% to 11% occurring only once. Regarding time point: patch test 1, 2 weeks after DPC sensitization. Specified treatment: therapeutic diphenylcyclopropenone sensitization with weekly scalp DPC. The sample was whole blood, taken in connection with sensitization to the hapten diphenylcyclopropenone (DPC). These TCRs come from a woman aged 35 to 49 with alopecia areata. Some clones in this sample may be carry-over from other donors' samples.

The chain couples TRBV6-2 or TRBV6-3 to TRBJ2-6, with TRBD2 matching 7 bases. The V and J ends lost 6 bases and 4 bases, in that order; junction bases with no gene match: 9. This CDR3 has 16 amino acids. In germline, CDR1 is MNHEY, CDR2 SVGEGT. The CDR3 DNA follows: TGTGCCAGCAGGCGGCAGGGCGGGAGCGGGGCCAACGTCCTGACTTTC. It translates to CASRRQGGSGANVLTF.

This sequence joins TRBV3-2 and TRBJ2-4; TRBD1 is the table's D call, not checked against the DNA. TRBV3-2 is labeled a pseudogene. This CDR3 contains 12 residues. CDR3 nucleotides: TGTGCCAGCAGCCGTCCCGTCTACATTCAGTACTTC. This encodes CASSRPVYIQYF.

This clonotype was seen many times. The chain recombines TRBV3-1 with TRBJ2-4; D is unresolved. V was shortened by 3 bases and J by 8 bases, with 11 bases between the two germline ends. The CDR3 sequence is 13 residues long. Germline V gene lookup returns CDR1 LGHDT and CDR2 YNNKEL (reference sequence). CDR3 residues: CASSQRTEDIQYF. The CDR3 DNA is TGTGCCAGCAGCCAGCGTACAGAGGACATTCAGTACTTC.

This clonotype was found a few times. CDR3 DNA: TGTGCCAGAAGCTTGGTGGCCAGGCCGGACTATGGCTACACCTTC. Its protein product is CARSLVARPDYGYTF. The V and J genes are TRBV5-3 and TRBJ1-2; D uncertain. TRBV5-3 falls under the ORF class, with uncertain function. V shed 0 bases and J shed 3 bases, with 12 bases lying between them. The CDR3 runs to 15 residues.

The chain has TRBV4-1 and TRBJ1-4; no firm D call. This CDR3 has 17 amino acids. Germline V CDR1 and CDR2: MGHRA, YSYEKL. The V end was cut by 1 base, the J end by 0 bases, with 12 bases between. The CDR3 loop reads CASSQVWRDATNEKLFF. The CDR3 bases are TGCGCCAGCAGCCAAGTGTGGAGGGATGCAACTAATGAAAAACTGTTTTTT.

This clonotype appeared a few times. The chain has TRBV20-1 and TRBJ2-7; D call uncertain. The CDR3 consists of 13 residues. Germline V gene data show CDR1 as DFQATT and CDR2 as SNEGSKA (reference sequence). Deletions cut 5 bases from V and 7 bases from J, with 18 bases between. The chain's CDR3 is CSADRALLGEQYF. Written as DNA, the CDR3 is TGCAGTGCTGACCGGGCCTTGCTAGGGGAGCAGTACTTC.

The rearrangement joins TRBV6-5 to TRBJ2-2; unclear D gene. Per the germline V gene, CDR1 is MNHEY and CDR2 is SVGAGI. Trimming took 4 bases from V and 2 from J, leaving 14 bases between them. The CDR3 is 16 residues long. The CDR3 loop is CASSSPSPANTGELFF. CDR3 bases: TGTGCCAGCAGTTCCCCTTCGCCTGCTAACACCGGGGAGCTGTTTTTT.

This clonotype was seen many times. The chain employs TRBV9 and TRBJ2-7; D is unresolved. The CDR3 is 15 amino acids. The V and J ends lost 0 bases and 6 bases respectively, with 16 bases between them. CDR1 and CDR2 (germline): SGDLS, YYNGEE. This CDR3 is CASSVGGPATREQYF. The CDR3 DNA reads TGTGCCAGCAGCGTAGGAGGTCCCGCCACCCGCGAGCAGTACTTC. Full variable domain (outside the CDR3, taken from reference TRBV9 and TRBJ2-7): DSGVTQTPKHLITATGQRVTLRCSPRSGDLSVYWYQQSLDQGLQFLIQYYNGEERAKGNILERFSAQQFPDLHSELNLSSLELGDSALYFCASSVGGPATREQYFGPGTRLTVT.

In this sample, this clonotype turned up a few times. The chain combines TRBV5-5 with TRBJ1-1, with D perhaps TRBD1 (5 bases). V was clipped by 3 bases and J by 0 bases, with 12 bases between them. The CDR3 has 15 amino acids. CDR1 is SGHKS and CDR2 is YYEKEE in the germline V gene (reference sequence). In nucleotides, the CDR3 is TGTGCCAGCAGCTCCACAGGAGTCATGAACACTGAAGCTTTCTTT. Protein product: CASSSTGVMNTEAFF.

This clonotype was detected ten times or more. The chain links TRBV15 to TRBJ2-5; D is possibly TRBD1 (6 bases). The CDR3 contains 15 residues. Per germline, CDR1 LNHNV and CDR2 YYDKDF (reference sequence). The ends were cut back, 4 bases at V and 3 bases at J, with 15 bases in the middle. The CDR3 spells CATSNGDRPKETQYF. The CDR3, as DNA: TGTGCCACCAGCAATGGAGACAGGCCTAAAGAGACCCAGTACTTC.

This clonotype came up a few times. The V and J genes are TRBV7-3 and TRBJ2-5, with D maybe TRBD1 (5 bases). The length of the CDR3 is 16 residues. The germline V and J ends were trimmed by 5 bases and 0 bases, with 16 bases remaining between them. Germline lookup yields CDR1 SGHTA and CDR2 FQGTGA. CDR3 region: CASSLRQTLYQETQYF. The CDR3, as DNA: TGTGCCAGCAGCCTCCGACAGACCCTTTACCAAGAGACCCAGTACTTC.

This clonotype was counted a few times. The chain uses TRBV6-2 or TRBV6-3 and TRBJ2-7; 9 positions agree with TRBD1. The CDR3 consists of 14 residues. Germline trimming cut 2 bases from V and 5 bases from J; bases unmatched to any gene: 4. The germline CDR1 and CDR2 sequences are MNHEY and SVGEGT. This chain's CDR3 is CASSYGTGYDEQYF. The CDR3 DNA reads TGTGCCAGCAGTTACGGGACAGGGTATGACGAGCAGTACTTC.

The J gene is TRBJ2-5, the V gene TRBV30; no reliable D call. This CDR3 has 16 amino acids. Germline V gene sequence: CDR1 GTSNPN, CDR2 SVGIG (reference sequence). V shed 3 bases and J shed 0 bases, with 17 bases lying between them. CDR3 DNA: TGTGCCTGGAGCACGGAAACGGGCTCGTACCAAGAGACCCAGTACTTC. Its translation: CAWSTETGSYQETQYF.

J is TRBJ2-7 and V is TRBV6-2 or TRBV6-3; D not certain. CDR1 is MNHEY and CDR2 is SVGEGT in the germline V gene. V lost 9 bases, J lost 2 bases, and 8 bases lay in between. CDR3 length: 11 residues. The CDR3: CASGWTYEQYF. DNA for the CDR3: TGTGCCAGTGGGTGGACCTACGAGCAGTACTTC.

This clonotype was counted between two and nine times. The V gene is TRBV5-4, the J gene TRBJ1-2; 9 positions agree with TRBD1. V lost 7 bases, J lost 4 bases, and 8 bases stayed unmatched. Germline V gene data show CDR1 as SGHNT and CDR2 as YYREEE (reference sequence). The length of the CDR3 is 14 residues. This CDR3 reads CASSNRGLIYGYTF. CDR3 sequence (DNA): TGTGCCAGCTCTAACAGGGGGCTTATCTATGGCTACACCTTC.

This clonotype has only a few counts. The chain combines TRBV7-6 with TRBJ2-1, with D tentatively TRBD1 (6 bases). V lost 1 base, J lost 6 bases, and 19 bases lay in between. The CDR3 has 17 amino acids. Germline V gene sequence: CDR1 SGHVS, CDR2 FNYEAQ. The chain's CDR3 is CASSLGGGRTIFNEQFF. CDR3 DNA: TGTGCCAGCAGCTTAGGTGGGGGCCGAACCATCTTCAATGAGCAGTTCTTC.

This clonotype was seen a few times. The rearrangement uses TRBV20-1 and TRBJ2-1; TRBD1 aligns across 7 bases. The germline gives CDR1 DFQATT, CDR2 SNEGSKA (reference sequence). The CDR3 is 15 residues long. V dropped 1 base and J dropped 0; count of bases not matched to a gene: 3. The CDR3 DNA sequence: TGCAGTGCTAGAGCCCGGGACAGCTCCTACAATGAGCAGTTCTTC. Protein product: CSARARDSSYNEQFF.